This T cell receptor (beta chain) is from a study of cytomegalovirus exposure and HLA in healthy donors. CDR1 is SNHLY, CDR2 FYNNEI, per germline. The CDR3 covers 14 residues. The ends were cut back, 2 bases at V and 3 bases at J, with 10 bases in the middle. The study sampled nominally healthy donors, though unrecorded immune exposures were likely. A multiplex PCR was run with 60 Vbeta primers and 13 Jbeta primers. Sequencing was performed with immunoSEQ multiplex PCR; in TCRdb, only in-frame clones are kept and a portion is missing. Among about 140,000 clones listed, approximately 80% were seen once. Remarks on this clone: Its antigen is currently unknown.

Whole-study results and caveats: There were around 160 TCR beta chains listed as cytomegalovirus-associated. Earlier results showed most TCR beta V segments being productive about 90% or about 30% of the time. Later, TCR association rates were found to vary by HLA locus, highest for DRB1 and lowest for HLA-C.

The receptor was isolated from a boy between 2 and 10 years old in good health and CMV-seronegative. This chain joins TRBV2 and TRBJ1-1; D is perhaps TRBD1 (5 bases). Sequencing used PBMCs. The DNA of the CDR3 is TGTGCCAGCAGTGAATCTCGGGGGGACACTGAAGCTTTCTTT. It specifies CASSESRGDTEAFF.